The rows below give T cell receptor beta chains drawn from one sample of a study of cytotoxic CD8 clonotypes in ibrutinib-treated CLL. Generated by immunoSEQ multiplex PCR, the TCRdb table keeps only in-frame clones and is missing some. The data show over 200,000 clones, about four fifths seen once. This material consisted of PBMCs, taken after 12 months of ibrutinib treatment. Receptor source: a human donor with chronic lymphocytic leukemia. The CDR3 runs from the conserved cysteine through the conserved F or W.

V gene,J gene,CDR3 protein
TRBV18,TRBJ2-3,CASSPMSGADTQYF
TRBV19,TRBJ1-5,CASSRGQGNQPQHF
TRBV28,TRBJ1-5,CASSPDREAAPQHF
TRBV6-4,TRBJ1-2,CASSDSIRNRVDYGYTF
TRBV4-1,TRBJ2-7,CASSQGDVLYEQYF
TRBV12-2,TRBJ2-5,CASPVEQETQYF
TRBV7-9,TRBJ2-7,CASSLVGGSEQYF
TRBV14,TRBJ2-3,CASSSRGAWWADTQYF
TRBV7-3,TRBJ1-1,CASSVLTGLNTEAFF
TRBV13,TRBJ1-1,CASSLGRGLSTEAFF
TRBV6-5,TRBJ2-7,CASSYQAEGSYEQYF
TRBV2,TRBJ2-2,CAIPGPLTGELFF
TRBV7-7,.,CASSLGQGATYEQYF
TRBV2,TRBJ2-1,CASTSREMGNEQFF
TRBV9,TRBJ1-3,CASSVGVTSGNTIYF
TRBV7-9,TRBJ2-3,CASSLVLSGVGTQYF
TRBV6-1,TRBJ1-2,CASSEDRGRAYGYTF
TRBV2,TRBJ1-2,CASSEWNYGYTF
TRBV6-5,TRBJ2-5,CASSYRKRTLGETQYF
TRBV19,TRBJ1-5,CASSIGRASNQPQHF
TRBV6-5,TRBJ2-5,CASSYGGGETQYF
TRBV29-1,TRBJ2-7,CSVGTGTGSEQYF
TRBV7-8,TRBJ2-4,CASSLTPGQRGLAKNIQYF
TRBV27,TRBJ1-2,CANSLKDRATNGYTF
TRBV6-5,TRBJ2-3,CASSYSRLTPAGTQYF